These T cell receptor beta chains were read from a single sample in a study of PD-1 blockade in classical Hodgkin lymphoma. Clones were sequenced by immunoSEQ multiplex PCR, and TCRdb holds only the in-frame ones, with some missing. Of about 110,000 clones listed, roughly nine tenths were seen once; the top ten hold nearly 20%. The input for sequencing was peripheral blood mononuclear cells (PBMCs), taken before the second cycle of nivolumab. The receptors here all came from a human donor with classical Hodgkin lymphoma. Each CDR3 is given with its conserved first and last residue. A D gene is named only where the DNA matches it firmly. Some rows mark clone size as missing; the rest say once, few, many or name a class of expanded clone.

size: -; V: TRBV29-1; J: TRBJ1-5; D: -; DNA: TGCAGCGTTGCGCCAGGGCACGACCAGCCCCAGCATTTT; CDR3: CSVAPGHDQPQHF
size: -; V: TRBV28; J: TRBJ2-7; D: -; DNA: TGTGCCTCAGGGGAAGTTTCCTACGAGCAGTACTTC; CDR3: CASGEVSYEQYF
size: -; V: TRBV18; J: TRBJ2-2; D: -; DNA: TGTGCCAGCTCACCCTCCGGGACCTCGAACACCGGGGAGCTGTTTTTT; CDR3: CASSPSGTSNTGELFF
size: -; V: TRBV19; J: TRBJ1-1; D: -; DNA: TGTGCCAGTAGCAGTATGAACACTGAAGCTTTCTTT; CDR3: CASSSMNTEAFF
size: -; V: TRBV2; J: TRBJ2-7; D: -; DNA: TGTGCCAGCAGCCTAGCCAACTACGAGCAGTACTTC; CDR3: CASSLANYEQYF
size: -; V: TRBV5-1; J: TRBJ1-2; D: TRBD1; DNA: TGCGCCAGCAGCTTGGATCCAGGGGGCGATGGCTACACCTTC; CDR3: CASSLDPGGDGYTF
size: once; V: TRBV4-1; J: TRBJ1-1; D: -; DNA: TGCGCCAGCAGCCAAGATGCTCGTAGAGGGCTGAACACTGAAGCTTTCTTT; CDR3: CASSQDARRGLNTEAFF
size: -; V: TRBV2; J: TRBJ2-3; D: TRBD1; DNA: TGTGCCAGCAGTGAGGACAGGGGGGATACGCAGTATTTT; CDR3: CASSEDRGDTQYF
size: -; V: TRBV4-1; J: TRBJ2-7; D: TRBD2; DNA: TGCGCCAGCAGCCCAATTACTAGCGGGAGCTCCTACGAGCAGTACTTC; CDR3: CASSPITSGSSYEQYF
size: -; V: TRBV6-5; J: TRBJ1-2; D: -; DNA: TGTGCCAGCTTGGGGGGGTTGGATGGCTACACCTTC; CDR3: CASLGGLDGYTF
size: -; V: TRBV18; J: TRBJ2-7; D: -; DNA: TGTGCCAGCTCATCCAGGGAAAGCTCCTACGAGCAGTACTTC; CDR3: CASSSRESSYEQYF
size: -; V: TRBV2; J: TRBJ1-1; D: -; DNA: TGTGCCAGCACCGGTTCTCCCGAGGGAAGCACTGAAGCTTTCTTT; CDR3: CASTGSPEGSTEAFF
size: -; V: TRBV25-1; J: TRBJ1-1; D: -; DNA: TGTGCCAGCAGTGAATACGCAGGGGATGGCACTGAAGCTTTCTTT; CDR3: CASSEYAGDGTEAFF
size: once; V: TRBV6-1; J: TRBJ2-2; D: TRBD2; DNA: TGTGCCAGCAGTATAGCGGGTAACACCGGGGAGCTGTTTTTT; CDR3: CASSIAGNTGELFF
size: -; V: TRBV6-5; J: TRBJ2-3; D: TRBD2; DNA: TGTGCCAGCAGTTACTCGCCTAGCGGGAGCCCAGATACGCAGTATTTT; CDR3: CASSYSPSGSPDTQYF
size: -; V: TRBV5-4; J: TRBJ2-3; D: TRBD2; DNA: TGTGCCAGCAGCCGTAGCGGGACCCATCCAGATACGCAGTATTTT; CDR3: CASSRSGTHPDTQYF
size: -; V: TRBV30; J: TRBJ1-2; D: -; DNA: TGTGCCTGGAGCGCGGGGCTGGGATATGGCTACACCTTC; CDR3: CAWSAGLGYGYTF
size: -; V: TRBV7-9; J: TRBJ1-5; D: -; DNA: TGTGCCAGCAGCTTAGAAGGGTTCGATCAGCCCCAGCATTTT; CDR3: CASSLEGFDQPQHF
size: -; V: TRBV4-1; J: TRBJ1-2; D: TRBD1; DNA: TGCGCCAGCAGCCAAGCATCTTCGGGACAGGCGTACTATGGCTACACCTTC; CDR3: CASSQASSGQAYYGYTF
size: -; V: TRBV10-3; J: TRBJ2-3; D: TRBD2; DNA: TGTGCCATCAGTGAGCCCGGACTAGCGGGGAGCACAGATACGCAGTATTTT; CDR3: CAISEPGLAGSTDTQYF
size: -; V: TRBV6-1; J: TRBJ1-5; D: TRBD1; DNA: TGTGCCAGTAGACAGGGGGCTATTAGCAATCAGCCCCAGCATTTT; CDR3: CASRQGAISNQPQHF
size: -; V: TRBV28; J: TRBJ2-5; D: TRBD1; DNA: TGTGCCAGCAGGTCGGGACAGGGAGGAGAGACCCAGTACTTC; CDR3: CASRSGQGGETQYF
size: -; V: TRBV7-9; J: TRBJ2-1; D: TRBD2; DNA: TGTGCCAGCAGCTTAAAGACTAGCGGGAGGCCTAGCCAGCAGTTCTTC; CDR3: CASSLKTSGRPSQQFF
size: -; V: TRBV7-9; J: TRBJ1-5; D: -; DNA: TGTGCCAGCAGCCCCCAGCGGCATAGCAATCAGCCCCAGCATTTT; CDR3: CASSPQRHSNQPQHF
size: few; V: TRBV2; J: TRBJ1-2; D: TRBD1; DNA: TGTGCCAGCCGATACGGACAGGGAAGCGGCTACACCTTC; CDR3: CASRYGQGSGYTF
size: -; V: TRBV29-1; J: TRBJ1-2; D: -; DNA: TGCAGCGCCCGGCTCGGGAACTATGGCTACACCTTC; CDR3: CSARLGNYGYTF
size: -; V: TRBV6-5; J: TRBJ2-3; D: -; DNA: TGTGCCAGCAGTTACTCGAAGGGGGATACGCAGTATTTT; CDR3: CASSYSKGDTQYF
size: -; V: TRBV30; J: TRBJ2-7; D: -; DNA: TGTGCCTGGAGTCCAGCGGGCATCTCCTACGAGCAGTACTTC; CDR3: CAWSPAGISYEQYF
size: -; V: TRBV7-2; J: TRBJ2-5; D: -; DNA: TGTGCCAGCAGCTTAACCGGGACGGAGACCCAGTACTTC; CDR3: CASSLTGTETQYF
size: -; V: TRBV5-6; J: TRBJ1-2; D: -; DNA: TGTGCCAGCAGCTGGGGGGCGCCCCTGGGAGATGGCTACACCTTC; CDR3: CASSWGAPLGDGYTF
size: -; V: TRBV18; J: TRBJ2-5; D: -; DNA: TGTGCCAGCTCACCAGGCTCCGTCAGTACAGAGACCCAGTACTTC; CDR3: CASSPGSVSTETQYF
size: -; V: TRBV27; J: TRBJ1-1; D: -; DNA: TGTGCCAGCAGTTCGACAGGGAACACTGAAGCTTTCTTT; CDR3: CASSSTGNTEAFF
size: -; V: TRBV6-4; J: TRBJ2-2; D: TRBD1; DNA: TGTGCCAGCAGTGGCCGTTTACAGGGGTTCACCGGGGAGCTGTTTTTT; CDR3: CASSGRLQGFTGELFF
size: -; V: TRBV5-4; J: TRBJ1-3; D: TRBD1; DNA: TGTGCCAGCAGCTCCGGCGGGGGACAGGGTCGGAACACCATATATTTT; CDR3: CASSSGGGQGRNTIYF
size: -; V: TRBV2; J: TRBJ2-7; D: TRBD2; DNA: TGTGCCAGCAGTATGCTAGCGGGAGGCGAGCAGTACTTC; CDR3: CASSMLAGGEQYF
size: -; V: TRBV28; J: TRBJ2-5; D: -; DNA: TGTGCCAGCAGTTCAGATACTAGCCGACGGGGGACCCAGTACTTC; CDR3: CASSSDTSRRGTQYF
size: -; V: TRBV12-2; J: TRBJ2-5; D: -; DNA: TGTGCAAGTCGCCCCCTACACCAACAACATAAAGAGACCCAGTACTTC; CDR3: CASRPLHQQHKETQYF
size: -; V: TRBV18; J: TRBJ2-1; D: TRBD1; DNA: TGTGCCAGCTCACTCTCCCGGGACAGCGAGCAGTTCTTC; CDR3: CASSLSRDSEQFF
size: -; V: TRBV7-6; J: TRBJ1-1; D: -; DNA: TGTGCCAGCAGTCTAGGGGGGGCCCGCACTGAAGCTTTCTTT; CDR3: CASSLGGARTEAFF
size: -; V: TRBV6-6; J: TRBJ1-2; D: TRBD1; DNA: TGTGCCAGCAGGCGACAGGGTCAGGACTATGGCTACACCTTC; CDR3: CASRRQGQDYGYTF
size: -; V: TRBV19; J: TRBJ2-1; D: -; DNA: TGTGCCAGTACGGGTACAGGTCGGTGGAATGAGCAGTTCTTC; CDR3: CASTGTGRWNEQFF
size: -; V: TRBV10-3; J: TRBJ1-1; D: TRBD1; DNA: TGTGCCATCAGTGGACAGGGGTATGACGAAGCTTTCTTT; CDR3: CAISGQGYDEAFF
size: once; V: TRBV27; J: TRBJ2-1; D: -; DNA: TGTGCCAGCAGTTTATTGGGAATCCGATACAATGAGCAGTTCTTC; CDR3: CASSLLGIRYNEQFF
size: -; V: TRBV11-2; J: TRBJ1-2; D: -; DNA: TGTGCCAGCAGCCTGGGGGGGGTTAACTATGGCTACACCTTC; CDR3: CASSLGGVNYGYTF
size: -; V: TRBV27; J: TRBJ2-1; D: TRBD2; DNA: TGTGCCAGCAGTGTCGGGACTAGCGGGAACAATGAGCAGTTCTTC; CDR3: CASSVGTSGNNEQFF
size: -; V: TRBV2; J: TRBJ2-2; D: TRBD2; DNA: TGTGCCAGCAGTGATGTAGCGGGGGGGAACACCGGGGAGCTGTTTTTT; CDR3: CASSDVAGGNTGELFF
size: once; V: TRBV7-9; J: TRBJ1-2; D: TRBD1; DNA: TGTGCCAGCAGCTTAGACCCCCGCAGGGGGCAGGGAAATGGCTACACCTTC; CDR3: CASSLDPRRGQGNGYTF
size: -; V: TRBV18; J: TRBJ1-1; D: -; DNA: TGTGCCAGCTCACCTTTCTCCACTGAAGCTTTCTTT; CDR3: CASSPFSTEAFF
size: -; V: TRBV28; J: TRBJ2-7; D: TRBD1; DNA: TGTGCCAGCAGTCCCATTCGCACCGGGACAGACAACGAGCAGTACTTC; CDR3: CASSPIRTGTDNEQYF
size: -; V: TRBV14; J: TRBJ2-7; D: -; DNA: TGTGCCAGCAGCCGGGACTACGAGCAGTACTTC; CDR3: CASSRDYEQYF